This T cell receptor (beta chain) stems from a study of blood T cell repertoires in COVID-19. Method: immunoSEQ multiplex PCR; TCRdb's copy keeps in-frame clones and lacks some. This repertoire shows around 70,000 clones, roughly 90% found once; its top ten account for 1.4% to 1.5%. The sequenced sample consisted of peripheral blood. The clonotype comes from a man aged 45-65 years with acute or convalescent COVID-19.

CDR3 DNA sequence: TGTGCCAGCAAACCGGGACTAGCGGGAGGGGCCGGGGAGCTGTTTTTT. Protein product: CASKPGLAGGAGELFF. The chain combines TRBV6-6 with TRBJ2-2, with TRBD2 identical over 16 bases. The CDR3 runs 16 residues. CDR1 is MNHNY, CDR2 SVGAGI, per germline (reference sequence). V shed 7 bases and J 6 bases; nucleotides not matched to a gene: 5.